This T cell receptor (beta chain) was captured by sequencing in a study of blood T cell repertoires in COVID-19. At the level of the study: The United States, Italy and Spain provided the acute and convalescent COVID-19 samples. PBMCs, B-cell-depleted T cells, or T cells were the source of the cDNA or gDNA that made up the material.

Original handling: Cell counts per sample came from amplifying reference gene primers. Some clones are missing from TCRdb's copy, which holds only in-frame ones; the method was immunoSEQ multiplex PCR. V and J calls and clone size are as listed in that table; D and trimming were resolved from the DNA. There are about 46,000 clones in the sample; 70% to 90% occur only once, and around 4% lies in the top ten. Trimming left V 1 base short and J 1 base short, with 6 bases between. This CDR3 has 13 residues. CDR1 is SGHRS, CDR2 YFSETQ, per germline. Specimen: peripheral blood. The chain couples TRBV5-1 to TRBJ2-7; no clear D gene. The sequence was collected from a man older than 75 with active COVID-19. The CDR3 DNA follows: TGCGCCAGCAGCTTGTCCCAATCCTACGAGCAGTACTTC. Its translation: CASSLSQSYEQYF.